A selection of T cell receptor beta chains follows, all from one sample in a study of blood T cell repertoires in COVID-19. Some clones are missing from TCRdb's copy, which holds only in-frame ones; the method was immunoSEQ multiplex PCR. The sample holds some 190,000 clones, roughly 90% seen once. Input material: peripheral blood. The receptors shown here come from a woman aged 35 to 49 who had recovered from COVID-19. CDR3s include the opening cysteine and the closing phenylalanine or tryptophan. Each record gives: CDR3 protein, CDR3 DNA, J gene, V gene, D gene, clone size. D genes are given only for firm matches. Part of the rows lack a size; the others show once, few, many or a class for expanded clones.

CDR3: CASSGWREAGSQFF
DNA: TGTGCCAGCAGCGGCTGGCGGGAGGCGGGAAGCCAGTTCTTC
J: TRBJ2-1
V: TRBV7-2
D: TRBD2
size: -

CDR3: CASSQHRGNEQFF
DNA: TGCGCCAGCAGCCAGCACAGGGGGAATGAGCAGTTCTTC
J: TRBJ2-1
V: TRBV4-1
D: TRBD1
size: -

CDR3: CASSSTGTMSSYEQYF
DNA: TGTGCCAGCAGCTCAACCGGGACTATGAGCTCCTACGAGCAGTACTTC
J: TRBJ2-7
V: TRBV7-2
D: TRBD2
size: -

CDR3: CASSLASSNQPQHF
DNA: TGTGCCAGCAGCTTAGCGAGTAGCAATCAGCCCCAGCATTTT
J: TRBJ1-5
V: TRBV7-2
D: -
size: once

CDR3: CASSLTQGYEQYF
DNA: TGTGCCAGCAGCTTAACTCAGGGTTACGAGCAGTACTTC
J: TRBJ2-7
V: TRBV7-2
D: -
size: -

CDR3: CASSSDRRGGADGYTF
DNA: TGTGCCAGCAGCTCCGACCGGAGGGGGGGCGCGGATGGCTACACCTTC
J: TRBJ1-2
V: TRBV5-6
D: -
size: -

CDR3: CASSYSSGINQPQHF
DNA: TGTGCCAGCAGTTACTCATCGGGAATCAATCAGCCCCAGCATTTT
J: TRBJ1-5
V: TRBV6-5
D: -
size: -

CDR3: CASSRDQPAGDGTDTQYF
DNA: TGTGCCAGCTCTCGCGATCAGCCCGCGGGAGATGGCACAGATACGCAGTATTTT
J: TRBJ2-3
V: TRBV18
D: TRBD2
size: few

CDR3: CASSVNQRDTQYF
DNA: TGTGCCAGCAGCGTTAATCAACGGGATACGCAGTATTTT
J: TRBJ2-3
V: TRBV9
D: -
size: -

CDR3: CASSLLSGNEQFF
DNA: TGTGCCAGCAGCCTACTTAGCGGCAATGAGCAGTTCTTC
J: TRBJ2-1
V: TRBV5-4
D: -
size: -

CDR3: CASSSLNSYREEAFF
DNA: TGTGCCAGCAGTTCGCTGAATTCATACAGGGAAGAAGCTTTCTTT
J: TRBJ1-1
V: TRBV27
D: -
size: -

CDR3: CASSLASWGREEYNEQFF
DNA: TGTGCCAGCAGCTTAGCCTCCTGGGGGCGGGAGGAGTACAATGAGCAGTTCTTC
J: TRBJ2-1
V: TRBV7-9
D: TRBD2
size: -

CDR3: CASSYGTALNEKLFF
DNA: TGTGCCAGCAGTTATGGAACAGCCCTTAATGAAAAACTGTTTTTT
J: TRBJ1-4
V: TRBV28
D: -
size: -

CDR3: CASTFGTINTGELFF
DNA: TGCGCCAGCACCTTTGGGACAATAAACACCGGGGAGCTGTTTTTT
J: TRBJ2-2
V: TRBV5-1
D: -
size: -

CDR3: CASSSGGIKGYGYTF
DNA: TGCGCCAGCAGCTCCGGCGGGATAAAGGGCTATGGCTACACCTTC
J: TRBJ1-2
V: TRBV5-1
D: -
size: -

CDR3: CASSIGQVSQPQHF
DNA: TGTGCCAGTAGTATTGGGCAGGTTTCTCAGCCCCAGCATTTT
J: TRBJ1-5
V: TRBV19
D: -
size: few

CDR3: CASSLTSGTWAEEFF
DNA: TGTGCCAGTAGCCTAACTAGCGGGACGTGGGCCGAGGAGTTCTTC
J: TRBJ2-1
V: TRBV19
D: TRBD2
size: -

CDR3: CASSSGTATDTQYF
DNA: TGTGCCAGCAGTTCCGGGACAGCCACAGATACGCAGTATTTT
J: TRBJ2-3
V: TRBV28
D: TRBD1
size: -

CDR3: CASSYNLAGIGDEQFF
DNA: TGTGCCAGCAGTTACAATCTAGCGGGAATCGGTGATGAGCAGTTCTTC
J: TRBJ2-1
V: TRBV6-5
D: TRBD2
size: -

CDR3: CASSPRVLQGAHEKLFF
DNA: TGTGCCAGCTCACCACGGGTACTACAGGGGGCTCATGAAAAACTGTTTTTT
J: TRBJ1-4
V: TRBV18
D: TRBD1
size: -

CDR3: CASSSSGRPGDTQYF
DNA: TGCGCCAGCAGCTCTAGCGGGAGGCCGGGAGATACGCAGTATTTT
J: TRBJ2-3
V: TRBV5-1
D: TRBD2
size: -

CDR3: CATGRSAGELFF
DNA: TGTGCCACGGGGAGGTCCGCCGGGGAGCTGTTTTTT
J: TRBJ2-2
V: TRBV6-5
D: -
size: -

CDR3: CASSLGRQGEQYF
DNA: TGTGCCAGCAGTTTAGGACGACAGGGCGAGCAGTACTTC
J: TRBJ2-7
V: TRBV12-3/TRBV12-4
D: TRBD1
size: -

CDR3: CASSLGGGGGYTF
DNA: TGTGCCAGCAGTTTAGGTGGTGGGGGCGGCTACACCTTC
J: TRBJ1-2
V: TRBV12-3/TRBV12-4
D: -
size: -

CDR3: CASSQSTGTGYGKLFF
DNA: TGTGCCAGCAGTCAATCTACCGGGACAGGGTACGGAAAACTGTTTTTT
J: TRBJ1-4
V: TRBV28
D: TRBD1
size: -

CDR3: CASSPQRPNTEAFF
DNA: TGTGCCAGCAGCCCCCAGCGGCCGAACACTGAAGCTTTCTTT
J: TRBJ1-1
V: TRBV6-5
D: -
size: once

CDR3: CASSQDRWSNTGELFF
DNA: TGCGCCAGCAGCCAAGATCGGTGGTCTAACACCGGGGAGCTGTTTTTT
J: TRBJ2-2
V: TRBV4-1
D: -
size: -

CDR3: CASNPTGIYGYTF
DNA: TGTGCCAGCAATCCGACAGGGATCTATGGCTACACCTTC
J: TRBJ1-2
V: TRBV6-5
D: TRBD1
size: -

CDR3: CASSRLSLGTQYF
DNA: TGTGCCAGCAGCCGACTCAGCCTGGGGACCCAGTACTTC
J: TRBJ2-5
V: TRBV2
D: -
size: -

CDR3: CASSFTPTSGMTYEQYF
DNA: TGTGCCAGTAGTTTCACCCCGACTAGCGGGATGACCTACGAGCAGTACTTC
J: TRBJ2-7
V: TRBV19
D: TRBD2
size: -

CDR3: CASSSRTNPYNEQFF
DNA: TGTGCCAGCAGCTCTCGGACAAACCCCTACAATGAGCAGTTCTTC
J: TRBJ2-1
V: TRBV7-8
D: -
size: -

CDR3: CASSPASGRHEQFF
DNA: TGTGCCAGCTCACCAGCTAGCGGGAGACATGAGCAGTTCTTC
J: TRBJ2-1
V: TRBV18
D: TRBD2
size: -

CDR3: CASRPTGTPNTEAFF
DNA: TGCGCCAGCAGACCTACGGGAACCCCGAACACTGAAGCTTTCTTT
J: TRBJ1-1
V: TRBV5-1
D: -
size: once

CDR3: CASSPDRGYEQYF
DNA: TGTGCCAGCAGTCCCGACAGGGGATACGAGCAGTACTTC
J: TRBJ2-7
V: TRBV28
D: TRBD1
size: -

CDR3: CASSLGTGLEQFF
DNA: TGTGCCAGCAGTTTAGGGACAGGGCTCGAGCAGTTCTTC
J: TRBJ2-1
V: TRBV12-3/TRBV12-4
D: TRBD1
size: -

CDR3: CASSPQGEDYGYTF
DNA: TGTGCCAGCAGCCCCCAGGGCGAGGACTATGGCTACACCTTC
J: TRBJ1-2
V: TRBV5-5
D: -
size: -

CDR3: CASSPETGRYTEAFF
DNA: TGCGCCAGCAGCCCCGAGACAGGGAGGTACACTGAAGCTTTCTTT
J: TRBJ1-1
V: TRBV5-1
D: TRBD1
size: -

CDR3: CASSHGGAEVSADTQYF
DNA: TGTGCCAGCAGCCACGGGGGGGCGGAAGTATCAGCGGATACGCAGTATTTT
J: TRBJ2-3
V: TRBV3-1/TRBV3-2
D: TRBD2
size: -

CDR3: CASSREWTGINEQFF
DNA: TGCGCCAGCAGCCGAGAATGGACAGGTATCAATGAGCAGTTCTTC
J: TRBJ2-1
V: TRBV4-3
D: TRBD1
size: few

CDR3: CASSFQGREGYTF
DNA: TGTGCCAGCAGTTTCCAGGGGCGGGAGGGCTACACCTTC
J: TRBJ1-2
V: TRBV27
D: -
size: -

CDR3: CASSTDRDNNSPLHF
DNA: TGTGCCAGCAGCACCGACAGGGATAACAATTCACCCCTCCACTTT
J: TRBJ1-6
V: TRBV16
D: TRBD1
size: -

CDR3: CAWSWTGILREQYF
DNA: TGTGCCTGGAGTTGGACAGGGATTTTGAGGGAGCAGTACTTC
J: TRBJ2-7
V: TRBV30
D: TRBD1
size: -

CDR3: CASSPGTGTGGYTF
DNA: TGTGCCAGCAGTCCCGGGACAGGGACTGGTGGCTACACCTTC
J: TRBJ1-2
V: TRBV28
D: TRBD1
size: -

CDR3: CASSQGDRDYEQYF
DNA: TGCGCCAGCAGCCAAGGGGACAGGGACTACGAGCAGTACTTC
J: TRBJ2-7
V: TRBV4-1
D: TRBD1
size: -

CDR3: CASSLSQGFYEQYF
DNA: TGTGCCAGCAGCCTCTCCCAGGGTTTCTACGAGCAGTACTTC
J: TRBJ2-7
V: TRBV27
D: -
size: -

CDR3: CASRSSSGASTDTQYF
DNA: TGTGCCAGCAGATCTTCTAGCGGGGCTAGCACAGATACGCAGTATTTT
J: TRBJ2-3
V: TRBV11-2
D: TRBD2
size: -

CDR3: CASSLHPRTSGEGTYNEQFF
DNA: TGTGCCAGCTCACTACACCCCCGGACTAGCGGGGAGGGGACCTACAATGAGCAGTTCTTC
J: TRBJ2-1
V: TRBV18
D: TRBD2
size: -

CDR3: CASSQVGTSTDTQYF
DNA: TGTGCCAGCAGCCAAGTGGGGACTTCCACAGATACGCAGTATTTT
J: TRBJ2-3
V: TRBV14
D: -
size: -

CDR3: CASSQLAGGPRTGELFF
DNA: TGTGCCAGCAGCCAACTAGCGGGAGGCCCCCGCACCGGGGAGCTGTTTTTT
J: TRBJ2-2
V: TRBV14
D: TRBD2
size: -

CDR3: CASSRTSPTGELFF
DNA: TGTGCCAGCAGCCGGACTAGTCCCACCGGGGAGCTGTTTTTT
J: TRBJ2-2
V: TRBV6-5
D: TRBD2
size: -

CDR3: CASSLRRSGSRHEQYF
DNA: TGTGCCAGCAGCTTAAGGCGAAGCGGGAGTCGCCACGAGCAGTACTTC
J: TRBJ2-7
V: TRBV2
D: TRBD2
size: -